The present TCR beta chain was sequenced within a study of blood T cell repertoires in COVID-19. Profiling relied on immunoSEQ multiplex PCR, and the TCRdb table lists in-frame clones only, not all of them. The sample has a few hundred thousand clones, around 87% seen once. The CDR3 covers 13 residues. Losses at the gene ends were 11 bases for V and 2 bases for J; bases not matched to a gene: 6. Looked up from germline, CDR1 is SNHLY and CDR2 is FYNNEI. Material: PBMCs or T cells enriched from blood (not recorded which). V usage is TRBV2 and J usage is TRBJ1-5; 7 bases align to TRBD1. This TCR came from a man aged 25-45 years who had recovered from COVID-19. The CDR3 DNA is TGTGCCTGCTCCGGGACAGGCAATCAGCCCCAGCATTTT. Translation gives CACSGTGNQPQHF.